This TCR beta chain was observed in a study of CD8+CD57+ T cells in acquired aplastic anemia. In the study overall: An average of roughly 3 ug of DNA was obtained from sorted CD4+ and CD8+ cells.

Investigators profiled TCR beta VDJ and CDR3 from genomic DNA template. TCRdb independently ran MiXCR on the reads; one entry per CDR3 protein. Of some 190,000 distinct CDR3 sequences detected, 40% to 55% appear once; the ten largest clones hold around 3%. J was trimmed by 5 bases and V by 1 base; bases with no gene match: 6. Germline V gene lookup returns CDR1 KGHDR and CDR2 SFDVKD. This CDR3 contains 15 residues. The receptor comes from a human donor in good health. The V call is TRBV24-1, the J call TRBJ2-5; 7 bases line up with TRBD1. Material: sorted CD4+, CD8+, or CD8+CD57+ T cells (not recorded which) from PBMCs. CDR3 residues: CATSDLSGGEETQYF. The CDR3 bases are TGTGCCACCAGTGATTTATCAGGGGGAGAGGAGACCCAGTACTTC.